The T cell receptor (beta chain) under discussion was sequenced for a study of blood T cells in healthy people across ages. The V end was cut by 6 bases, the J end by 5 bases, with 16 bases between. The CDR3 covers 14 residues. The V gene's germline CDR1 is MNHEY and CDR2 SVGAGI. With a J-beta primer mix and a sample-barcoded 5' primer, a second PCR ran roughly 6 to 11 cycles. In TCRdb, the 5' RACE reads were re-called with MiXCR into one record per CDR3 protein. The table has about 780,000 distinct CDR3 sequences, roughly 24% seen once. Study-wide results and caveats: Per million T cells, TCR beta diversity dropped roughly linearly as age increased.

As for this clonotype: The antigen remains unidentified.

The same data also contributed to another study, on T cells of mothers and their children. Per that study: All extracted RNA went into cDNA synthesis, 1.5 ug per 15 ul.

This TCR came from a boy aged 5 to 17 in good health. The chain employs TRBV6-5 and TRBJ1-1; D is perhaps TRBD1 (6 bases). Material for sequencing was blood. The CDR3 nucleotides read TGTGCCAGCAGGCCCGGTGGAAGGGGGACTGAAGCTTTCTTT. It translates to CASRPGGRGTEAFF.